The clone carrying this T cell receptor beta chain came up once. Its target is not known. Sequencing used immunoSEQ multiplex PCR; TCRdb keeps in-frame clones, though not all of them. The top ten hold about 2.8% of the sample, which has some 170,000 clones, approximately 94% seen once. The sample comes from a study of T cell responses to AZD1222 COVID-19 vaccine. Study summary: Pooling was applied to second doses at about 4 or about 12 weeks. Study-wide points: Distributed over spike, vaccine-associated CD4 TCRs predominated at 160-218 and 743-854. Donor demographics were predominantly white British with a female majority; clonal diversity may be underestimated. Of the AZD1222 recipients, only 5 or 6 were seropositive at baseline.

Specimen: peripheral blood, collected on day 0 of AZD1222 vaccination. The TCR sequence derives from an adult in good health.

The CDR3 region is CASSKDGLAGRSYEQYF. The CDR3 nucleotides read TGTGCCAGCAGCAAAGACGGACTAGCGGGACGGTCCTACGAGCAGTACTTC. J is TRBJ2-7 and V is TRBV21-1; TRBD2 is the table's D call, not checked against the DNA. TRBV21-1 has pseudogene status. The CDR3 spans 17 residues.